This T cell receptor (beta chain) was profiled in a study of cytomegalovirus exposure and HLA in healthy donors (dated by TCRdb to 2016 to 2017). At the level of the whole study: The 700 or so repertoires of the first cohort and the 120 or so validation repertoires were produced on the same platform, according to a later analysis. The aim of the study was to test whether cataloging public T cell receptors could identify signatures of past pathogen exposure. Along with the approximately 600-subject first cohort, a separate validation cohort of around 120 different subjects was used. To predict cytomegalovirus infection status, the study brought together high-throughput TCR immunosequencing, statistical association of individual TCRs with disease status, and machine learning. What the authors observed across the whole study: The classifier was reported to diagnose cytomegalovirus status with high specificity and sensitivity in both the original cohort and the validation cohort. In the study, 164 TCR beta chains were listed as associated with cytomegalovirus. A few of the identified cytomegalovirus-associated TCR beta chains were confirmed in vitro to be specific for cytomegalovirus antigens. The validation cohort had no HLA typing available for a later analysis, so co-occurrence within that cohort was assessed over all 120 repertoires. Across donors, most TCR sequences were observed very rarely, whereas some public TCRs were present in many individuals. The authors suggested that the approach could potentially be generalized to other disease states and immunological phenotypes. A later analysis found that TCRs clustered in the first cohort also tended to co-occur in the roughly 120 validation repertoires, with approximately 94% of cluster scores above 0.

The CDR1 and CDR2 encoded by the germline V gene are SGHTA and FQGNSA. Reading from cysteine to phenylalanine, the CDR3 counts 15 amino acids. Only the CDR3 portion is preserved as DNA: 45 bases, with reading frame beginning at the first base. Here V drops 1 base and J drops 0 bases, and the junction holds 2 bases not matched to any gene. Library construction relied on the immunoSEQ multiplex PCR assay. The published analysis was carried out like this. A statistical classification framework was built for diagnosing cytomegalovirus status from the catalog of TCR beta chain sequences. The clones in this table, taken by TCRdb from immuneACCESS, are in-frame only. Not every clone is retained; where verified, under half of the shortfall comes from an unresolved V gene, and the cause of the rest is unknown. The DNA was the basis for D and trimming; V, J and clone size are from that table. This sample is represented by roughly 80,000 clones; around 94% of them were singletons. Less than 2.5% of the sample is in the top ten clones.

Concerning this clone: No antigen is known for it. No base quality values were provided; no much bigger clone lies one nucleotide off.

The donors belonged to the validation cohort of about 130 subjects, which was separate from the roughly 670-subject first cohort. The origin of this receptor is a woman aged 18 to 35 in good health and CMV-seronegative. The chain is encoded by TRBV7-2 joined to TRBJ1-2; TRBD1 matches 7 bases in the middle. Sequenced: PBMCs. The bases read TGTGCCAGCAGCTTAGGGCAGGGGGCTAACTATGGCTACACCTTC. Translated, this gives CASSLGQGANYGYTF.